A selection of T cell receptor beta chains follows, all from one sample in a study of vaccination effects on CD4 cells after COVID-19. No antigen has been identified for these receptors. Generated by immunoSEQ multiplex PCR, the TCRdb table keeps only in-frame clones and is missing some. The repertoire holds around 24,000 clones, with more than 70% as singletons. The sample was CD4+ T cells from PBMCs cultured with SARS-CoV-2 spike peptides, taken before COVID-19 vaccination. Receptor source: a human donor who had a prior SARS-CoV-2 infection. The CDR3 runs from the conserved cysteine through the conserved F or W. The D gene is left open where the match is weak. Clone size is not always given. Where it is, it says once, few, many or a class for expanded clones.

>-|TRBJ1-6|TRBV7-9|TRBD1
TGTGCCAGCAGCAGGACAGGGTTCGATTCACCCCTCCACTTT
CASSRTGFDSPLHF
>-|TRBJ1-2|TRBV15|-
TGTGCCACCAGCAGAGTTCCACGTAACTATGGCTACACCTTC
CATSRVPRNYGYTF
>-|TRBJ2-1|TRBV5-6|TRBD2
TGTGCCAGCAGCTTGGCCCTTGCGGGGGCCTACAATGAGCAGTTCTTC
CASSLALAGAYNEQFF
>-|TRBJ1-2|TRBV19|-
TGTGCCAGTCAGGGGCGATCCCGAGGCTACACCTTC
CASQGRSRGYTF
>-|TRBJ2-3|TRBV5-8|-
TGTGCCAGCAGCCCCAGAGGGCACAGAGACGATACGCAGTATTTT
CASSPRGHRDDTQYF
>-|TRBJ1-2|TRBV7-8|-
TGTGCCAGCAGCTTACTGGCCACTCGGGATGGCTACACCTTC
CASSLLATRDGYTF
>-|TRBJ2-5|TRBV25-1|-
TGTGCCAGCAGTGTTGGCTCGTTGGAGACCCAGTACTTC
CASSVGSLETQYF
>-|TRBJ1-5|TRBV6-5|-
TGTGCCAGCAGTTCGTGGGGGAATCAGCCCCAGCATTTT
CASSSWGNQPQHF
>few|TRBJ1-2|TRBV5-1|-
TGCGCCAGCAGCTTGGGCCCCCTGGACCGTGGCGGCTACACCTTC
CASSLGPLDRGGYTF
>few|TRBJ1-3|TRBV9|-
TGTGCCAGCAGCGTCGCAGGGTCTTCTGGAAACACCATATATTTT
CASSVAGSSGNTIYF
>-|TRBJ2-1|TRBV11-3|-
TGTGCCAGCAGCTTAGATCTAGGCGGGGTATCTGGGCAGTTCTTC
CASSLDLGGVSGQFF
>once|TRBJ1-1|TRBV5-6|-
TGTGCCAGCGCTGAAGCGCTACAGAACACTGAAGCTTTCTTT
CASAEALQNTEAFF
>-|TRBJ1-2|TRBV12-3/TRBV12-4|-
TGTGCCAGCAGTTTATGGGACCTGAGCGGCTACACCTTC
CASSLWDLSGYTF
>-|TRBJ2-5|TRBV2|-
TGTGCCAGCATGTTTGATAGACAACAAGAGACCCAGTACTTC
CASMFDRQQETQYF
>few|TRBJ2-2|TRBV27|-
TGTGCCAGCGGGGAGGCGAACACCGGGGAGCTGTTTTTT
CASGEANTGELFF
>few|TRBJ1-6|TRBV5-1|-
TGCGCCAGCAGCTTGGCAGGGAGCTCCTATAATTCACCCCTCCACTTT
CASSLAGSSYNSPLHF
>-|TRBJ1-2|TRBV7-2|-
TGTGCCAGCAGCGCCGCAGGTTATGGCTACACCTTC
CASSAAGYGYTF
>-|TRBJ2-5|TRBV7-7|TRBD1
TGTGCTAGCAGCTTATCGACGGACAGGGGGGCGCAAGAGACCCAGTACTTC
CASSLSTDRGAQETQYF
>-|TRBJ1-4|TRBV2|TRBD1
TGTGCCAGCAGCGAAAGGACAGGGGGAAATGAAAAACTGTTTTTT
CASSERTGGNEKLFF
>-|TRBJ2-7|TRBV2|-
TGTGCCAGCGGTCGAGACGGATACTACGAGCAGTACTTC
CASGRDGYYEQYF
>once|TRBJ1-1|TRBV7-3|-
TGTGCCAGCAGCTTGTACCTGAACACTGAAGCTTTCTTT
CASSLYLNTEAFF
>-|TRBJ2-1|TRBV13|TRBD2
TGTGCCAGCAGCTTGTACGGGGGGGCGAGCTCCTACAATGAGCAGTTCTTC
CASSLYGGASSYNEQFF
>-|TRBJ2-7|TRBV20-1|-
TGCAGTGCTAGTGGTCCGGATTCTTACGAGCAGTACTTC
CSASGPDSYEQYF
>-|TRBJ2-7|TRBV13|-
TGTGCCAGCAGCTTCGGACAGAACTACTACGAGCAGTACTTC
CASSFGQNYYEQYF
>-|TRBJ2-1|TRBV18|TRBD2
TGTGCCAGCTCACCACCGGGACTAGGTTATGAGCAGTTCTTC
CASSPPGLGYEQFF
>-|TRBJ2-7|TRBV18|TRBD2
TGTGCCAGCTCACCTTGGCCCGGCACTAGCGGCTCCTACGAGCAGTACTTC
CASSPWPGTSGSYEQYF
>-|TRBJ2-6|TRBV4-1|TRBD1
TGCGCCAGCAGCCCACACGGGACAGGGGGGAATTCTGGGGCCAACGTCCTGACTTTC
CASSPHGTGGNSGANVLTF
>few|TRBJ2-2|TRBV24-1|TRBD2
TGTGCCACCAGTGATTTGGTTCGAGGGGCTAGCGGAAACACCGGGGAGCTGTTTTTT
CATSDLVRGASGNTGELFF
>-|TRBJ2-1|TRBV3-1/TRBV3-2|TRBD1
TGTGCCAGCAGCCAAGACCAGGGGGCGCGGAATGAGCAGTTCTTC
CASSQDQGARNEQFF
>-|TRBJ2-7|TRBV15|TRBD1
TGTGCCACCAGCAGACGTCGGACAGGAGCGTTCTACGAGCAGTACTTC
CATSRRRTGAFYEQYF
>-|TRBJ2-1|TRBV7-3|-
TGTGCCAGCAGCTTAGGACTTGTTGGCTACAATGAGCAGTTCTTC
CASSLGLVGYNEQFF
>few|TRBJ2-3|TRBV5-6|-
TGTGCCAGCAGAGGGACAAGCAGCGATACGCAGTATTTT
CASRGTSSDTQYF
>once|TRBJ1-2|TRBV6-1|-
TGTGCCAGCAGTGAAGAGGGGTTAAGTTATGGCTACACCTTC
CASSEEGLSYGYTF
>-|TRBJ1-2|TRBV19|TRBD1
TGTGCCAGTGCTACAACGGGACAGGGGCGGTATGGCTACACCTTC
CASATTGQGRYGYTF
>-|TRBJ2-5|TRBV7-9|-
TGTGCCAGCAGCTTCTGGACGGGGGGCGAAGAGACCCAGTACTTC
CASSFWTGGEETQYF
>-|TRBJ1-2|TRBV21-1|-
TGTGCCAGCAGCAGCCCCTCCCCGGGACAGGGTTGCTCTGGCTACACCTTC
CASSSPSPGQGCSGYTF
>-|TRBJ1-6|TRBV5-4|-
TGTGCCAGCAGCTTGGACCAGACTAATTCACCCCTCCACTTT
CASSLDQTNSPLHF
>-|TRBJ1-3|TRBV25-1|-
TGTGCCAGCAGTGCTCCCTCGAGCGGAAACACCATATATTTT
CASSAPSSGNTIYF
>-|TRBJ2-7|TRBV18|TRBD2
TGTGCCAGCTCACCACCGATAGCGGGGCCAAGCTCCTACGAGCAGTACTTC
CASSPPIAGPSSYEQYF
>-|TRBJ2-7|TRBV5-5|TRBD1
TGTGCCAGCAGCTTGGAGGGACAGCCTTCCTACGAGCAGTACTTC
CASSLEGQPSYEQYF
>-|TRBJ2-1|TRBV9|TRBD2
TGTGCCAGCAGCGTTGGTCTTGGCGGGGGGTACAATGAGCAGTTCTTC
CASSVGLGGGYNEQFF
>-|TRBJ1-1|TRBV6-5|TRBD1
TGTGCCAGCAGTTTCTACAGGGGAGGGACTGAAGCTTTCTTT
CASSFYRGGTEAFF
>once|TRBJ1-4|TRBV6-1|-
TGTGCCAGCAGTGAATTCTCGCTGGATAATGAAAAACTGTTTTTT
CASSEFSLDNEKLFF
>few|TRBJ2-5|TRBV2|-
TGTGCCAGCAGTTCAAACTCAGGTATCCAAGAGACCCAGTACTTC
CASSSNSGIQETQYF
>-|TRBJ1-1|TRBV5-1|TRBD1
TGCGCCAGCAGCGACGGACAGGGGGGCACTGAAGCTTTCTTT
CASSDGQGGTEAFF
>few|TRBJ2-2|TRBV2|-
TGTGCCAGCAGTGAAGCAAGGCGAACCGGGGAGCTGTTTTTT
CASSEARRTGELFF
>-|TRBJ1-5|TRBV5-4|-
TGTGCCAGCAGCCGCGACAGGAATCAGCCCCAGCATTTT
CASSRDRNQPQHF
>-|TRBJ2-7|TRBV11-2|-
TGTGCCAGCAGCCTAAGCCGACAGGTCACTTTCTACGAGCAGTACTTC
CASSLSRQVTFYEQYF
>-|TRBJ1-1|TRBV13|-
TGTGCCAGCAGCTTAGGCAATGGGAACACTGAAGCTTTCTTT
CASSLGNGNTEAFF
>-|TRBJ2-7|TRBV29-1|-
TGCAGCGTTGAGATCGGAGATTACGAGCAGTACTTC
CSVEIGDYEQYF